One sample yielded the 19 T cell receptor beta chains listed below, sequenced in a study of CD8+ T cells in alopecia areata (dated by TCRdb to the late 2010s). The intended sense of this specimen's time point label: baseline before oral tofacitinib. The library relied on the immunoSEQ multiplex PCR assay. For TCR sequencing, RNA was extracted from every sample and reverse transcribed into cDNA to serve as template. TCRdb took over this immuneACCESS table, retaining in-frame rearrangements with V and J assigned. Such tables are incomplete; in checked studies, under half of the missing clones stem from an unresolved V gene, and the remainder is unexplained. The sample profile shows 140,000 to 150,000 clones; around 49% of them were found once. More than 0.95% of the sample comes from the top ten. Sequenced here: CD4+ T cells sorted from blood, sampled at week 0. All receptors come from a human donor with alopecia areata.

This chain uses TRBV7-2 with TRBJ2-7, with 7 nucleotides matching TRBD1. Germline-derived CDR1 and CDR2 are SGHTA and FQGNSA. The CDR3 covers 16 residues. V was clipped by 7 bases and J by 5 bases; unmatched bases: 17. The CDR3 bases are TGTGCCAGCACCCGACGAGCCGGGACAGTAAGGAACGAGCAGTACTTC. Its translation: CASTRRAGTVRNEQYF. The full variable domain, completed using reference TRBV7-2 and TRBJ2-7, is GAGVSQSPSNKVTEKGKDVELRCDPISGHTALYWYRQSLGQGLEFLIYFQGNSAPDKSGLPSDRFSAERTGGSVSTLTIQRTQQEDSAVYLCASTRRAGTVRNEQYFGPGTRLTVT.

The rearrangement links TRBV29-1 to TRBJ2-3; D remains ambiguous. The CDR3 is 12 residues long. With 5 bases removed from V and 2 bases from J, the gap between germline ends came to 8 bases. Germline lookup yields CDR1 SQVTM and CDR2 ANQGSEA. DNA of the CDR3: TGCAGCGTTCACACCTCCACAGATACGCAGTATTTT. Its translation is CSVHTSTDTQYF.

The gene calls are TRBV9 and TRBJ2-7; D ambiguous. The CDR3 has 14 amino acids. CDR1 SGDLS and CDR2 YYNGEE come from the germline V gene. Trimming shortened V by 1 base and J by 7 bases, and 15 bases separated the two germline ends. Here the CDR3 reads CASSVTLDRAEQYF. The CDR3 DNA reads TGTGCCAGCAGCGTAACCCTTGACCGCGCGGAGCAGTACTTC. Based on the CDR3 plus reference TRBV9 and TRBJ2-7, the full variable domain is DSGVTQTPKHLITATGQRVTLRCSPRSGDLSVYWYQQSLDQGLQFLIQYYNGEERAKGNILERFSAQQFPDLHSELNLSSLELGDSALYFCASSVTLDRAEQYFGPGTRLTVT.

This sequence joins TRBV6-6 and TRBJ1-1, with D perhaps TRBD1 (5 bases). Germline V gene sequence: CDR1 MNHNY, CDR2 SVGAGI (reference sequence). The CDR3 runs 13 residues. Trimming shortened V by 3 bases and J by 5 bases, and 10 bases separated the two germline ends. The CDR3 protein is CASSYEGVTEAFF. The CDR3 coding sequence is TGTGCCAGCAGTTATGAAGGGGTGACTGAAGCTTTCTTT.

This clone came up a few times. The chain employs TRBV30 and TRBJ2-1; D unresolved. The V end was cut by 2 bases, the J end by 10 bases, with 9 bases between. Germline-derived CDR1 and CDR2 are GTSNPN and SVGIG (reference sequence). CDR3 size: 11 residues. CDR3 in amino acids: CAWSLTGEQFF. The CDR3 DNA reads as TGTGCCTGGAGTCTAACTGGGGAGCAGTTCTTC.

V usage is TRBV30 and J usage is TRBJ2-7; D remains ambiguous. From germline, CDR1 is GTSNPN and CDR2 SVGIG (reference sequence). The CDR3 runs to 13 residues. The ends were cut back, 0 bases at V and 2 bases at J, with 8 bases in the middle. The CDR3 nucleotides read TGTGCCTGGAGTGTACGCCTTACCTACGAGCAGTACTTC. This gives the protein CAWSVRLTYEQYF.

CDR3 amino acids: CASSLYGGEQFF. Written as DNA, the CDR3 is TGTGCCAGCAGTTTATACGGCGGTGAGCAGTTCTTC. This rearrangement joins TRBV27 to TRBJ2-1; no clear D gene. Germline-derived CDR1 and CDR2 are MNHEY and SMNVEV (reference sequence). This CDR3 contains 12 residues. V lost 1 base and J 9 bases, leaving 7 bases between the germline ends.

The gene calls are TRBV11-1 and TRBJ2-1; no clear D. In germline, CDR1 is SGHAT, CDR2 FQDESV (reference sequence). V shed 5 bases and J shed 0 bases, with 5 bases lying between them. The CDR3 is 13 amino acids. The CDR3 bases are TGTGCCAGCAGCGCTAGCTCCTACAATGAGCAGTTCTTC. Translated, it gives CASSASSYNEQFF.

This clone was counted between two and nine times. The chain is built from TRBV14 and TRBJ2-1; D ambiguous. Germline V lookup: CDR1 SGHDN, CDR2 FVKESK. V was clipped by 0 bases and J by 5 bases, with 17 bases between them. The CDR3 loop spans 17 amino acids. CDR3 in amino acids: CASSQDVRVKSDNEQFF. The CDR3 DNA reads TGTGCCAGCAGCCAAGACGTAAGGGTGAAGTCGGACAATGAGCAGTTCTTC.

This clone was seen a single time. The genes are TRBV29-1 and TRBJ1-1; possibly TRBD1 for D (5 bases). The CDR3 has 13 amino acids. Trimming left V 3 bases short and J 0 bases short, with 8 bases between. Germline V gives CDR1 SQVTM, CDR2 ANQGSEA. The CDR3 loop reads CSVETALNTEAFF. The CDR3 DNA is TGCAGCGTTGAGACAGCTTTGAACACTGAAGCTTTCTTT.

The V and J genes are TRBV5-6 and TRBJ1-5, with D maybe TRBD1 (5 bases). This CDR3 has 13 residues. V lost 2 bases and J lost 4, with 7 bases in between. Germline V gives CDR1 SGHDT, CDR2 YYEEEE. The chain's CDR3 is CASSFRANQPQHF. CDR3 coding DNA: TGTGCCAGCAGCTTCAGGGCTAATCAGCCCCAGCATTTT.

The V gene is TRBV7-9, the J gene TRBJ1-5; D gene uncertain. The CDR3 runs to 13 residues. V gave up 4 bases and J gave up 3 bases, with 7 bases separating them. Germline CDR1 is SEHNR and CDR2 is FQNEAQ (reference sequence). The CDR3 bases are TGTGCCAGCAGCTCATACTACAATCAGCCCCAGCATTTT. Protein product: CASSSYYNQPQHF.

This chain uses TRBV11-2 with TRBJ2-6; 8 nucleotides align to TRBD1. V lost 1 base and J lost 3; bases outside the gene matches: 5. CDR1 and CDR2 from the germline V gene are SGHAT and FQNNGV. The CDR3 runs 17 residues. The CDR3 sequence is CASSLGAGGIGANVLTF. CDR3 DNA sequence: TGTGCCAGCAGCTTAGGTGCAGGGGGCATTGGGGCCAACGTCCTGACTTTC.

The chain links TRBV4-2 to TRBJ2-7, with D perhaps matching TRBD1 (5 bases). The V end lost 7 bases, the J end lost 1 base, and 11 bases lay between the germline ends. The CDR3 is 13 residues long. Germline lookup yields CDR1 LGHNA and CDR2 YNFKEQ. CDR3 region: CASMGQVSYEQYF. CDR3 DNA: TGTGCCAGCATGGGGCAGGTGTCCTACGAGCAGTACTTC.

The J gene is TRBJ1-5, the V gene TRBV29-1, with 7 bases identical to TRBD1. The CDR3 is made up of 13 amino acids. CDR1 SQVTM and CDR2 ANQGSEA come from the germline V gene. The J segment lost 10 bases and the V segment lost 4 bases, leaving 10 bases of the junction unmatched. The CDR3 sequence is CSVVGDSGRPQHF. The CDR3 DNA reads as TGCAGCGTTGTAGGGGACAGTGGAAGACCCCAGCATTTT.

This clone showed up just a few times. The chain combines TRBV11-2 with TRBJ2-5; perhaps TRBD2 as D (7 bases). This CDR3 comprises 13 residues. V lost 8 bases and J 4 bases, leaving 14 bases between the germline ends. Germline lookup yields CDR1 SGHAT and CDR2 FQNNGV. CDR3 DNA sequence: TGTGCCAGCCACGAGGGGGGGAGAGAGACCCAGTACTTC. It yields the protein CASHEGGRETQYF. Using reference TRBV11-2 and TRBJ2-5 for the parts outside the CDR3, the full variable domain is EAGVAQSPRYKIIEKRQSVAFWCNPISGHATLYWYQQILGQGPKLLIQFQNNGVVDDSQLPKDRFSAERLKGVDSTLKIQPAKLEDSAVYLCASHEGGRETQYFGPGTRLLVL.

This rearrangement joins TRBV5-4 to TRBJ1-3, with 10 bases lining up with TRBD1. J lost 7 bases, V lost 3 bases, and 7 bases had no gene match. CDR1 SGHNT and CDR2 YYREEE come from the germline V gene (reference sequence). This CDR3 region has 15 residues. The CDR3 region has the DNA TGTGCCAGCAGCTATCCCGGGACAGGGGTTAACACCATATATTTT. Its translation: CASSYPGTGVNTIYF.

The chain is built from TRBV5-5 and TRBJ1-6, with 8 bases that match TRBD1. V shed 7 bases, J shed 10 bases, and the junction held 7 bases outside the gene matches. CDR1 and CDR2 from the germline V gene are SGHKS and YYEKEE (reference sequence). The CDR3 consists of 13 residues. The DNA of the CDR3 is TGTGCCAGCCAGGGACAGGTGGACTCACCCCTCCACTTT. Protein sequence: CASQGQVDSPLHF.

The table lists this clone with a few counts. The genes are TRBV30 and TRBJ1-1; D gene unclear. Germline values: CDR1 GTSNPN, CDR2 SVGIG (reference sequence). V lost 2 bases and J 4 bases, leaving 14 bases between the germline ends. This CDR3 region has 14 residues. The CDR3 DNA follows: TGTGCCTGGAGTCCCACCCATTGGGGCACTGAAGCTTTCTTT. It is translated as CAWSPTHWGTEAFF.